These 26 T cell receptor beta chains were sequenced from one sample in a study of blood T cells in healthy people across ages. A second PCR of roughly 6 to 12 cycles used a sample-barcoded 5' primer and a J-beta primer mix. MiXCR was run by TCRdb on the 5' RACE reads, yielding one entry per CDR3 protein. The sample includes 1.5 million to 2 million distinct CDR3 sequences, about 49% of them seen just once. Sequencing input: blood. The receptor set was obtained from a woman in her thirties or forties in good health.

The rearrangement links TRBV15 to TRBJ2-4; D is perhaps TRBD2 (7 bases). TRBJ2-7 explains the end of the DNA better; the J call may be wrong. The length of the CDR3 is 15 residues. CDR1 and CDR2 (germline): LNHNV, YYDKDF (reference sequence). The CDR3 DNA sequence: TGTGCCACCAGCAGAGATGGGGGGGGGCTTAACGAGCAGTACTTC. As protein: CATSRDGGGLNEQYF.

The chain couples TRBV24-1 to TRBJ2-2; D is unresolved. Trimming left V 3 bases short and J 6 bases short, with 10 bases between. Per the germline V gene, CDR1 is KGHDR and CDR2 is SFDVKD. The CDR3 runs 14 residues. The CDR3, as DNA: TGTGCCACCAGTGATGATCATGAGTCCGGGGAGCTGTTTTTT. Translation: CATSDDHESGELFF.

V is TRBV28 and J is TRBJ1-6; TRBD1 matches at 10 bases. The CDR3 is made up of 14 amino acids. CDR1 is MDHEN, CDR2 SYDVKM, per germline. The V gene end was trimmed by 6 bases and the J gene end by 8 bases; junction bases not matched to a gene: 4. The chain's CDR3 is CASSDGTGDSPLHF. CDR3 bases: TGTGCCAGCAGCGACGGGACAGGGGATTCACCCCTCCACTTT.

The chain recombines TRBV9 with TRBJ2-3, with 8 nucleotides matching TRBD2. The CDR3 loop spans 16 amino acids. Trimming cost V 6 bases and J 2 bases; bases outside gene matches: 11. CDR1 is SGDLS and CDR2 is YYNGEE in the germline V gene. The CDR3 DNA reads as TGTGCCAGCACCCTGGGGAGCGGGGGTACCACAGATACGCAGTATTTT. This sequence encodes CASTLGSGGTTDTQYF.

The CDR3 bases are TGTGCCAGCAGAGCCCCTGTATTTGCGCAGTATTTT. Translated, it gives CASRAPVFAQYF. The chain recombines TRBV12-3 or TRBV12-4 with TRBJ2-3, with D unresolved. The CDR3 is made up of 12 amino acids. Trimming removed 6 bases at V and 10 bases at J, with 14 bases between.

J is TRBJ2-7 and V is TRBV5-4; D is ambiguous. The CDR3 extends over 13 amino acids. V lost 4 bases, J lost 7 bases, and 15 bases lay in between. Germline loops: CDR1 SGHNT, CDR2 YYREEE (reference sequence). CDR3 region: CASSQKRGAEQYF. Here the CDR3 DNA reads TGTGCCAGCAGCCAAAAGAGAGGAGCTGAGCAGTACTTC.

V usage is TRBV7-3 and J usage is TRBJ2-1, with 10 positions matching TRBD2. The V and J ends lost 5 bases and 7 bases, in that order; junction bases with no gene match: 11. Germline CDR1 and CDR2: SGHTA and FQGTGA. The length of the CDR3 is 16 residues. CDR3 nucleotide sequence: TGTGCCAGCAGCCCCTTTGGAGCGGGGGGGCCTAATGAGCAGTTCTTC. As protein: CASSPFGAGGPNEQFF.

The chain joins TRBV9 to TRBJ1-1; D is unresolved. V gave up 4 bases and J gave up 5 bases, with 18 bases separating them. This CDR3 is 15 amino acids long. From germline, CDR1 is SGDLS and CDR2 YYNGEE. CDR3 in amino acids: CASSPGWAARTEAFF. The CDR3 region has the DNA TGTGCCAGCAGCCCCGGGTGGGCAGCGAGAACTGAAGCTTTCTTT.

The table lists this clonotype with many counts. As DNA, the CDR3 is TGTGCCAGCAGGGACTCCGCGGGGGGAGCCAAAAACATTCAGTACTTC. Translation: CASRDSAGGAKNIQYF. V gene TRBV28 combines with J gene TRBJ2-4, with TRBD2 matching 8 bases. Germline lookup yields CDR1 MDHEN and CDR2 SYDVKM. The CDR3 is made up of 16 amino acids. V lost 6 bases, J lost 0 bases, and 7 bases stayed unmatched.

The chain combines TRBV10-3 with TRBJ2-6; tentatively, D is TRBD1 or TRBD2 (5 bases each). From germline, CDR1 is ENHRY and CDR2 SYGVKD. CDR3 length: 20 residues. Between the trimmed V and J ends, which lost 2 bases and 0 bases, there was a span of 20 bases. The CDR3: CAISEPRDVGTDSGANVLTF. DNA of the CDR3: TGTGCCATCAGTGAGCCTCGGGACGTCGGTACGGACTCTGGGGCCAACGTCCTGACTTTC.

The chain links TRBV21-1 to TRBJ1-1; the DNA was not used to check the table's D call, TRBD1. TRBV21-1 is tagged as a pseudogene. The CDR3 is 17 amino acids. The CDR3 here is CASSKNPRDLMNTEAFF. Written as DNA, the CDR3 is TGTGCCAGCAGCAAAAACCCCCGGGACCTCATGAACACTGAAGCTTTCTTT.

This clonotype has a handful of counts. This chain uses TRBV11-2 with TRBJ2-5; 14 bases map to TRBD2. The CDR3 loop spans 17 amino acids. Per germline, CDR1 SGHAT and CDR2 FQNNGV. V lost 4 bases and J lost 2; bases outside the gene matches: 6. CDR3 loop: CASSSGTSGGSQETQYF. The CDR3 region has the DNA TGTGCCAGCAGCTCCGGGACTAGCGGGGGATCTCAAGAGACCCAGTACTTC.

The chain employs TRBV7-9 and TRBJ1-2; D unresolved. This CDR3 has 15 amino acids. The germline V and J ends were trimmed by 5 bases and 2 bases, with 15 bases remaining between them. Per germline, CDR1 SEHNR and CDR2 FQNEAQ (reference sequence). CDR3 DNA sequence: TGTGCCAGCAGCCCAGATTGGACGGGGAACTATGGCTACACCTTC. Protein product: CASSPDWTGNYGYTF.

The V gene is TRBV7-3, the J gene TRBJ2-1; D may be TRBD1 (5 bases). Looked up from germline, CDR1 is SGHTA and CDR2 is FQGTGA. This CDR3 region has 15 residues. With 5 bases removed from V and 4 bases from J, the gap between germline ends came to 15 bases. The CDR3 DNA follows: TGTGCCAGCAGCGTAAACAGGAATATTTACAATGAGCAGTTCTTC. This sequence encodes CASSVNRNIYNEQFF.

The chain couples TRBV28 to TRBJ2-5; D is unresolved. The end of the DNA is better explained by TRBJ2-7, so the J call may be wrong. The V gene's germline CDR1 is MDHEN and CDR2 SYDVKM. The CDR3 has 11 amino acids. This chain's CDR3 is CASSQNHEQYF. The CDR3 DNA reads as TGTGCCAGCAGTCAGAACCACGAGCAGTACTTC.

This sequence joins TRBV7-2 and TRBJ2-7; TRBD1 matches at 9 bases. CDR1 SGHTA and CDR2 FQGNSA come from the germline V gene. This CDR3 is built from 14 residues. V shed 5 bases and J 5 bases; nucleotides not matched to a gene: 7. CDR3: CASSPRTGANEQYF. CDR3 in DNA: TGTGCCAGCAGCCCGCGGACAGGGGCCAACGAGCAGTACTTC.

This sequence joins TRBV9 and TRBJ2-3; 11 bases match TRBD2. Germline loops: CDR1 SGDLS, CDR2 YYNGEE. The CDR3 sequence is 15 residues long. Unmatched junction bases numbered 7, after V lost 7 bases and J lost 3 bases. CDR3 residues: CASHQTSGETDTQYF. DNA for the CDR3: TGTGCCAGCCACCAGACTAGCGGGGAGACAGATACGCAGTATTTT. The full variable domain, rest sourced from reference TRBV9 and TRBJ2-3, is DSGVTQTPKHLITATGQRVTLRCSPRSGDLSVYWYQQSLDQGLQFLIQYYNGEERAKGNILERFSAQQFPDLHSELNLSSLELGDSALYFCASHQTSGETDTQYFGPGTRLTVL.

The chain employs TRBV20-1 and TRBJ2-7; TRBD2 matches at 12 bases. The junction had 7 bases not matched to a gene; V was cut back by 6 bases and J by 4 bases. The CDR3 covers 14 residues. Looked up from germline, CDR1 is DFQATT and CDR2 is SNEGSKA (reference sequence). The chain's CDR3 is CSAGLAGNNYEQYF. In DNA form, the CDR3 reads TGCAGTGCCGGACTAGCGGGGAATAATTACGAGCAGTACTTC.

The chain employs TRBV5-1 and TRBJ1-6; D unresolved. Germline loops: CDR1 SGHRS, CDR2 YFSETQ. V dropped 7 bases and J dropped 6 bases, with 14 bases sitting between them. The CDR3 contains 14 residues. The CDR3 DNA follows: TGCGCCAGCCAACCAGAGGTACCTAATTCACCCCTCCACTTT. This sequence encodes CASQPEVPNSPLHF.

The chain has TRBV7-2 and TRBJ2-5; TRBD2 agrees at 9 bases. This CDR3 is built from 16 residues. The V and J ends lost 4 bases and 0 bases, in that order; junction bases with no gene match: 6. Germline V CDR1 and CDR2: SGHTA, FQGNSA. The CDR3: CASSSRLAVYQETQYF. As DNA, the CDR3 is TGTGCCAGCAGCTCAAGACTAGCGGTGTACCAAGAGACCCAGTACTTC.

This clonotype was seen a few times. The V and J genes are TRBV6-6 and TRBJ2-5; D uncertain. Germline V gene data show CDR1 as MNHNY and CDR2 as SVGAGI (reference sequence). This CDR3 is 15 amino acids long. V lost 0 bases and J 0 bases, leaving 8 bases between the germline ends. The CDR3 region is CASSYSSGNQETQYF. CDR3 bases: TGTGCCAGCAGTTACTCTTCGGGCAACCAAGAGACCCAGTACTTC.

This rearrangement joins TRBV29-1 to TRBJ2-1; 10 bases are shared with TRBD2. Germline CDR1 SQVTM, CDR2 ANQGSEA. The V and J ends lost 3 bases and 3 bases, in that order; junction bases with no gene match: 8. CDR3 length: 16 residues. The CDR3 DNA sequence: TGCAGCGTTGACGATAGCGGGGGGCCCAACTACAATGAGCAGTTCTTC. The encoded protein is CSVDDSGGPNYNEQFF.

V gene TRBV2 combines with J gene TRBJ2-1; 10 bases agree with TRBD1. The end of the DNA aligns better with TRBJ2-7, so the J call may be wrong. The length of the CDR3 is 15 residues. Germline V gene sequence: CDR1 SNHLY, CDR2 FYNNEI. The CDR3 DNA is TGTGCCAGCAGGAGGGACAGGGGCTCCTACAATGAGCAGTACTTC. It codes for CASRRDRGSYNEQYF.

The chain uses TRBV5-6 and TRBJ2-3; D could derive from TRBD1 or TRBD2 (5 bases each). The CDR3 is made up of 16 amino acids. V lost 4 bases and J 3 bases, leaving 18 bases between the germline ends. Germline CDR1 reads SGHDT; CDR2 reads YYEEEE. The chain's CDR3 is CASSLPGGRETDTQYF. CDR3 in DNA: TGTGCCAGCAGCCTCCCAGGCGGCAGGGAGACAGATACGCAGTATTTT.

The chain employs TRBV3-1 and TRBJ1-2, with TRBD1 as a possible D gene (5 bases). Trimming left V 0 bases short and J 4 bases short, with 9 bases between. Germline V gives CDR1 LGHDT, CDR2 YNNKEL (reference sequence). This CDR3 spans 14 amino acids. This CDR3 is CASSQEWDPYGYTF. The CDR3 nucleotides read TGTGCCAGCAGCCAAGAGTGGGACCCCTATGGCTACACCTTC.

This clonotype was seen once. The J gene is TRBJ2-7, the V gene TRBV9; D gene unclear. The CDR3 has 13 amino acids. Trimming stripped 0 bases from V and 3 bases from J, with 7 bases between. The V gene's germline CDR1 is SGDLS and CDR2 YYNGEE. CDR3 amino acids: CASSVEPIYEQYF. The CDR3 DNA reads TGTGCCAGCAGCGTAGAACCGATCTACGAGCAGTACTTC.